These 11 T cell receptor beta chains originate from one sample sequenced in a study of CD8+ T cells in alopecia areata. As for treatment: oral pan-JAK inhibitor, 5-10 mg twice daily. Isolated RNA was reverse transcribed into cDNA used as the sequencing template. Produced via immunoSEQ multiplex PCR; TCRdb's table is partial and in-frame only. The table shows 150,000 to 200,000 clones, with approximately 50% occurring only once. Material: CD8+ T cells sorted from blood, obtained around week 52, from a patient treated with tofacitinib. The receptors were gathered from a human donor with alopecia areata.

The chain joins TRBV9 to TRBJ2-2, with 7 bases identical to TRBD2. CDR1 and CDR2 (germline): SGDLS, YYNGEE. This CDR3 spans 16 amino acids. Unmatched junction bases numbered 4, after V lost 0 bases and J lost 2 bases. CDR3 sequence (DNA): TGTGCCAGCAGCGTAGTAGCGGGTAGAAACACCGGGGAGCTGTTTTTT. Its translation is CASSVVAGRNTGELFF.

The chain uses TRBV6-4 and TRBJ1-1, with no clear D. The V end lost 4 bases, the J end lost 6 bases, and 12 bases lay between the germline ends. The CDR3 is 13 residues long. From germline, CDR1 is MRHNA and CDR2 SNTAGT. The CDR3 is CASSVHSNSEAFF. The CDR3 nucleotides read TGTGCCAGCAGTGTCCACAGCAATTCTGAAGCTTTCTTT.

This chain links TRBV27 with TRBJ2-7; D ambiguous. V gave up 3 bases and J gave up 3 bases, with 9 bases separating them. CDR1 is MNHEY and CDR2 is SMNVEV in the germline V gene (reference sequence). This CDR3 is built from 13 residues. The CDR3 reads CASSFDPSYEQYF. In DNA, the CDR3 is TGTGCCAGCAGTTTTGATCCCAGCTACGAGCAGTACTTC.

J is TRBJ2-7 and V is TRBV10-2, with a possible D match to TRBD1 (6 bases). CDR3 size: 14 residues. The V gene lost 2 bases and the J gene lost 4 bases, with 12 bases spanning the gap. In germline, CDR1 is WSHSY, CDR2 SAAADI. For the CDR3, the DNA is TGCGCCAGCAGTGAGCTCCAACAGGGATACGAGCAGTACTTC. As protein: CASSELQQGYEQYF.

The chain carries TRBV13 and TRBJ2-7; TRBD2 matches 7 bases. From germline, CDR1 is PRHDT and CDR2 FYEKMQ (reference sequence). Unmatched junction bases numbered 2, after V lost 8 bases and J lost 1 base. The CDR3 is made up of 12 amino acids. For the CDR3, the DNA is TGTGCCAGCGGGGGGGAGTCCTACGAGCAGTACTTC. Translated, it gives CASGGESYEQYF.

The chain couples TRBV7-8 to TRBJ2-2, with D maybe TRBD2 (5 bases). Trimming removed 1 base at V and 4 bases at J, with 10 bases between. In germline, CDR1 is SGHVS, CDR2 FQNEAQ. The CDR3 consists of 15 residues. The CDR3 loop is CASSLGDAGTGELFF. DNA of the CDR3: TGTGCCAGCAGCTTAGGAGACGCGGGCACCGGGGAGCTGTTTTTT. The variable domain in full, with the rest retrieved from reference TRBV7-8 and TRBJ2-2, is GAGVSQSPRYKVAKRGQDVALRCDPISGHVSLFWYQQALGQGPEFLTYFQNEAQLDKSGLPSDRFFAERPEGSVSTLKIQRTQQEDSAVYLCASSLGDAGTGELFFGEGSRLTVL.

The chain joins TRBV29-1 to TRBJ1-4; D may be TRBD1 (6 bases). The germline V gene encodes CDR1 SQVTM and CDR2 ANQGSEA. Trimming pared 4 bases from V and 4 bases from J, leaving 22 bases between. This CDR3 is 17 amino acids long. Written as DNA, the CDR3 is TGCAGCGTTGCGATCCGGGACACCCGAGCCAATAATGAAAAACTGTTTTTT. It translates to CSVAIRDTRANNEKLFF.

This chain connects TRBV10-3 to TRBJ2-2, with D unclear. CDR3 length: 14 residues. Germline V gives CDR1 ENHRY, CDR2 SYGVKD. Trimming stripped 2 bases from V and 3 bases from J, with 7 bases between. The CDR3 protein is CAISEGPHTGELFF. In DNA form, the CDR3 reads TGTGCCATCAGTGAGGGACCCCACACCGGGGAGCTGTTTTTT.

The CDR3 bases are TGCAGCGTTGCTGAATCCTATGGCTACACCTTC. It specifies CSVAESYGYTF. The gene calls are TRBV29-1 and TRBJ1-2; D is ambiguous. Per the germline V gene, CDR1 is SQVTM and CDR2 is ANQGSEA. Trimming left V 4 bases short and J 4 bases short, with 7 bases between. This CDR3 contains 11 residues.

This clone was seen a handful of times. The J gene is TRBJ2-3, the V gene TRBV7-9; unclear D gene. Germline V gene data show CDR1 as SEHNR and CDR2 as FQNEAQ (reference sequence). The CDR3 covers 15 residues. V was shortened by 2 bases and J by 1 base, with 10 bases between the two germline ends. CDR3 sequence: CASSLRISGTDTQYF. The DNA for the CDR3 is TGTGCCAGCAGCTTAAGGATATCTGGCACAGATACGCAGTATTTT.

This sequence joins TRBV7-9 and TRBJ2-7; D is unresolved. V was trimmed by 5 bases and J by 3 bases, leaving 17 bases between them. The CDR3 length is 15 residues. Germline V lookup: CDR1 SEHNR, CDR2 FQNEAQ (reference sequence). CDR3 in DNA: TGTGCCAGCAGCCCCGACCCGCCTAAGGTCTACGAGCAGTACTTC. It encodes CASSPDPPKVYEQYF.